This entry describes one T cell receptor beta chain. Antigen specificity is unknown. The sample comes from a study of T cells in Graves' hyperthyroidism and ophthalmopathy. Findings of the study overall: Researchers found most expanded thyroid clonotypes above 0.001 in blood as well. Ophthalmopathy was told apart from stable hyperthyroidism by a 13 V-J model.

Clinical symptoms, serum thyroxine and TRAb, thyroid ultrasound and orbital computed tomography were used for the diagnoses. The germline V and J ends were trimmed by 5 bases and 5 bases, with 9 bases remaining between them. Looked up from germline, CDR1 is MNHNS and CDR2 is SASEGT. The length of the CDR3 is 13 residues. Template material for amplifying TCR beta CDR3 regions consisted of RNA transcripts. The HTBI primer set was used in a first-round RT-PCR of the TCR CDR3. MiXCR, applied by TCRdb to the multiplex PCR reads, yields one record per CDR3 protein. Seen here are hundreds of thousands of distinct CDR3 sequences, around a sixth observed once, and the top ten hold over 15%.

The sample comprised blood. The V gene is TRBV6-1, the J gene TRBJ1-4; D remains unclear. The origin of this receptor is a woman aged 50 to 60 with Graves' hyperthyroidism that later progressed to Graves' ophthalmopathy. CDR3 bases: TGTGCCAGCAGTATCCGATCAAATGAAAAACTGTTTTTT. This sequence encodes CASSIRSNEKLFF.